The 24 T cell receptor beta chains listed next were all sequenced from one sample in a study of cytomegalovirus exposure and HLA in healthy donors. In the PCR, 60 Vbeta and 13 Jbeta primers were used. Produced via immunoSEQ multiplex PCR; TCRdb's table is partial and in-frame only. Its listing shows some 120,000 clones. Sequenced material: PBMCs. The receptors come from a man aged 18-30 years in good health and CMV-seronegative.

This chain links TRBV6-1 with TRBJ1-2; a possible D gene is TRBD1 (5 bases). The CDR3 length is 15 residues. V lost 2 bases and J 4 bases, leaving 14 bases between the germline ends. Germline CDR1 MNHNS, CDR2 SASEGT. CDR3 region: CASSESGVGGYGYTF. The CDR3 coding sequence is TGTGCCAGCAGTGAATCCGGGGTGGGGGGCTATGGCTACACCTTC.

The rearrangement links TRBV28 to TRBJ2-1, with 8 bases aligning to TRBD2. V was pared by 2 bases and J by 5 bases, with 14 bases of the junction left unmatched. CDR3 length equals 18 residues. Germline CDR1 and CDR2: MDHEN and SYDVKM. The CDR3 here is CASSLIERAGAAHNEQFF. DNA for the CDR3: TGTGCCAGCAGTTTAATCGAGAGAGCGGGAGCGGCCCACAATGAGCAGTTCTTC.

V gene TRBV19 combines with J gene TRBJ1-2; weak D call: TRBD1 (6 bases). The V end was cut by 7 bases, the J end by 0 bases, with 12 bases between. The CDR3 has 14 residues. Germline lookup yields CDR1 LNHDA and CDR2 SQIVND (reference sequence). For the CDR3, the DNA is TGTGCCAGTAAACGGGACATCTCTAACTATGGCTACACCTTC. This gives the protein CASKRDISNYGYTF.

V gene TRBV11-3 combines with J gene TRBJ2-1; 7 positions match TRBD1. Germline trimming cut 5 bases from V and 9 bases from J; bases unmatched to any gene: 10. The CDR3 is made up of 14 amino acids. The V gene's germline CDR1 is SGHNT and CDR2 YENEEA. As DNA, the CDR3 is TGTGCCAGCAGCCCCCGACAGGGAACGGGTGAGCAGTTCTTC. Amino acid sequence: CASSPRQGTGEQFF.

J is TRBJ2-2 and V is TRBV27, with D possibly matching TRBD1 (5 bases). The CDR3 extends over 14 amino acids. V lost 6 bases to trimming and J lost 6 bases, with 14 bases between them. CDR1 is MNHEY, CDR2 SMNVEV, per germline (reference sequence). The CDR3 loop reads CASSTQGYPGELFF. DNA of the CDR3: TGTGCCAGCAGCACCCAGGGTTATCCCGGGGAGCTGTTTTTT.

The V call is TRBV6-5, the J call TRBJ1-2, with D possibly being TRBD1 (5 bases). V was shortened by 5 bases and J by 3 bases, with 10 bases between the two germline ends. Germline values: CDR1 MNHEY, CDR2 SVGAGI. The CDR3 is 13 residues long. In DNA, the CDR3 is TGTGCCAGCAGTCAGGGCAGAGACTATGGCTACACCTTC. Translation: CASSQGRDYGYTF.

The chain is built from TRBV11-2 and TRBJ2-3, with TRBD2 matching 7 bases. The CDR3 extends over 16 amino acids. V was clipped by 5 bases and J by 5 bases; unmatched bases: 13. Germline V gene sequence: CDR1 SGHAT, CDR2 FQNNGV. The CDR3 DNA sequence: TGTGCCAGCAGCCGCGGGACTACGGACCGGGGAGATACGCAGTATTTT. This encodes CASSRGTTDRGDTQYF.

DNA of the CDR3: TGTGCCAGCAGACGCGGACAGGGTGGTGGCTACACCTTC. Translated, it gives CASRRGQGGGYTF. The chain employs TRBV6-5 and TRBJ1-2, with TRBD1 matching over 8 bases. J gave up 7 bases and V 6 bases, and 7 bases lay outside the gene matches. This CDR3 comprises 13 residues. Germline lookup yields CDR1 MNHEY and CDR2 SVGAGI.

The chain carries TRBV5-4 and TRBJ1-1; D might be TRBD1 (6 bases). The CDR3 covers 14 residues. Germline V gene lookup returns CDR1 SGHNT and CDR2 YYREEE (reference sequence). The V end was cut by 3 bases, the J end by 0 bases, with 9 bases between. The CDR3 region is CASSSQGMNTEAFF. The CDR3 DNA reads TGTGCCAGCAGCTCCCAGGGGATGAACACTGAAGCTTTCTTT.

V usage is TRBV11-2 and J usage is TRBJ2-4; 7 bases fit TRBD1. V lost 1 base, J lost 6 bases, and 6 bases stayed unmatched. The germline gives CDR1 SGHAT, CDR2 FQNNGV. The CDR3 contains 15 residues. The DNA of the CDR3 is TGTGCCAGCAGCTTAGGCAGGACAGGAGGAAACATTCAGTACTTC. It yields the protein CASSLGRTGGNIQYF.

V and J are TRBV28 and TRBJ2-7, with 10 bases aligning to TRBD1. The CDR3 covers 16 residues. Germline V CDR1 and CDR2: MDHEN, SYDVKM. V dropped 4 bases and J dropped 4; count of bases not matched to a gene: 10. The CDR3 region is CASSSVGTGVRYEQYF. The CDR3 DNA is TGTGCCAGCAGTTCTGTCGGGACAGGGGTGAGGTACGAGCAGTACTTC.

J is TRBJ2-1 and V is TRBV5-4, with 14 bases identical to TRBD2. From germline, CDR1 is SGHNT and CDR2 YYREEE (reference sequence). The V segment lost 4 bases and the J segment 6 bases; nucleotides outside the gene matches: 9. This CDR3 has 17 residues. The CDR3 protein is CASSPRLAGGIGNEQFF. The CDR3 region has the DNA TGTGCCAGCAGCCCTAGACTAGCGGGAGGGATCGGCAATGAGCAGTTCTTC. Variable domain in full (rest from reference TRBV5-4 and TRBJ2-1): ETGVTQSPTHLIKTRGQQVTLRCSSQSGHNTVSWYQQALGQGPQFIFQYYREEENGRGNFPPRFSGLQFPNYSSELNVNALELDDSALYLCASSPRLAGGIGNEQFFGPGTRLTVL.

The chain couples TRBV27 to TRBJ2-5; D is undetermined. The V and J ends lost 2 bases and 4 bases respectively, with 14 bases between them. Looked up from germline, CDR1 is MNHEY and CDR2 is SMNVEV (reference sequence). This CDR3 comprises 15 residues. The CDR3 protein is CASSLGLTQTETQYF. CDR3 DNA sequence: TGTGCCAGCAGTTTAGGTCTAACACAGACAGAGACCCAGTACTTC.

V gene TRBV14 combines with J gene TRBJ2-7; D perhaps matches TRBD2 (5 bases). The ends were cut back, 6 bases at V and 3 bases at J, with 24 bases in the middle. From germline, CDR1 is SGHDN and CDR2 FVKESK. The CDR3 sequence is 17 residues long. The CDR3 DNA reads TGTGCCAGCAGTCTGGGAGTCAATAGGAAGTGGGGCTACGAGCAGTACTTC. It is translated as CASSLGVNRKWGYEQYF.

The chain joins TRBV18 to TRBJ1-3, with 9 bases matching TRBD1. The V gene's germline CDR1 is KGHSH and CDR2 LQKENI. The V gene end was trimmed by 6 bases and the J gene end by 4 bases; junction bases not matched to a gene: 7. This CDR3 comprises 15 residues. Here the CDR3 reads CASSAGQGKGNTIYF. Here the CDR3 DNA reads TGTGCCAGCTCCGCGGGACAGGGAAAAGGAAACACCATATATTTT.

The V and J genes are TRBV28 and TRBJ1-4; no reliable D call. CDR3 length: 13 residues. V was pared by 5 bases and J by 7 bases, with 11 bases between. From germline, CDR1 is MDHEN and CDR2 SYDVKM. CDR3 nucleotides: TGTGCCAGCAGTCCCGGCGGGGTTGAAAAACTGTTTTTT. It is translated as CASSPGGVEKLFF. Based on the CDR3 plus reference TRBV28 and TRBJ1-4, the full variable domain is DVKVTQSSRYLVKRTGEKVFLECVQDMDHENMFWYRQDPGLGLRLIYFSYDVKMKEKGDIPEGYSVSREKKERFSLILESASTNQTSMYLCASSPGGVEKLFFGSGTQLSVL.

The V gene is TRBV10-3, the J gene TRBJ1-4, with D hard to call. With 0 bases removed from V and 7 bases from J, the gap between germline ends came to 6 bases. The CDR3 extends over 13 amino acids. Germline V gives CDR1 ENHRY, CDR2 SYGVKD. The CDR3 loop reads CAISESESEKLFF. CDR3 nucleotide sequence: TGTGCCATCAGTGAGTCGGAGTCTGAAAAACTGTTTTTT.

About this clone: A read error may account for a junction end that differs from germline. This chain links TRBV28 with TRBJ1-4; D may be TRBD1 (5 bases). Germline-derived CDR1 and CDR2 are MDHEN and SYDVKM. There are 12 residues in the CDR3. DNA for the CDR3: TGTGCCAGCAGTGGGGCACAGGCGAGCCTACTTTTT. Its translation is CASSGAQASLLF.

CDR3 nucleotide sequence: TGTGCCAGCAGTTCTGGGAAAGGGGGGGAAGAGACCCAGTACTTC. It yields the protein CASSSGKGGEETQYF. This rearrangement joins TRBV7-9 to TRBJ2-5; D is perhaps TRBD2 (7 bases). CDR1 SEHNR and CDR2 FQNEAQ come from the germline V gene (reference sequence). The length of the CDR3 is 15 residues. V lost 6 bases to trimming and J lost 3 bases, with 17 bases between them. Filled out from reference TRBV7-9 and TRBJ2-5, the complete variable domain reads DTGVSQNPRHKITKRGQNVTFRCDPISEHNRLYWYRQTLGQGPEFLTYFQNEAQLEKSRLLSDRFSAERPKGSFSTLEIQRTEQGDSAMYLCASSSGKGGEETQYFGPGTRLLVL.

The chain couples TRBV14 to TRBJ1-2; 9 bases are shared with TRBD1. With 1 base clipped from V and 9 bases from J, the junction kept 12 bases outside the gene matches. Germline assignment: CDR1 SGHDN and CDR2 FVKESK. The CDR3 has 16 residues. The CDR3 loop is CASSQGSMDRGNRYTF. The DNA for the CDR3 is TGTGCCAGCAGCCAAGGCTCAATGGACAGGGGTAACCGCTACACCTTC.

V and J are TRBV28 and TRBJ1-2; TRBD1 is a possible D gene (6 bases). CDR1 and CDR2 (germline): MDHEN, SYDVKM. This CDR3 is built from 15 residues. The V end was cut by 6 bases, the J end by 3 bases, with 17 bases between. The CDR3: CASSSTGGVDYGYTF. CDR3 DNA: TGTGCCAGCAGCTCGACGGGGGGCGTCGACTATGGCTACACCTTC.

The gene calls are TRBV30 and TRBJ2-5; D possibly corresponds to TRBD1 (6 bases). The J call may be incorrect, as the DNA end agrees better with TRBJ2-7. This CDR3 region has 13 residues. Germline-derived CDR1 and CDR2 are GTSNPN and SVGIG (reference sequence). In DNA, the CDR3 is TGTGCCTGCCCCGACAGGAACTCCTACGAGCAGTACTTC. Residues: CACPDRNSYEQYF.

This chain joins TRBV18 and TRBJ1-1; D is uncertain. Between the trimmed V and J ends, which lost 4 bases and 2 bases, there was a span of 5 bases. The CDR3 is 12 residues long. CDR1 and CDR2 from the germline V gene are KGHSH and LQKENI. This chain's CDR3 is CASSRLNTEAFF. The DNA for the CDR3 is TGTGCCAGCTCACGGCTTAACACTGAAGCTTTCTTT.

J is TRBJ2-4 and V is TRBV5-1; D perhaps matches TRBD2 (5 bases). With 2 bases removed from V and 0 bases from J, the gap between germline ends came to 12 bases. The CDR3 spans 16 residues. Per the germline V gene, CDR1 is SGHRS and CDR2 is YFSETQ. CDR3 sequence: CASSLGWEIAKNIQYF. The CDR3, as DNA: TGCGCCAGCAGCTTAGGTTGGGAGATAGCCAAAAACATTCAGTACTTC.